By share of the sample, the clone carrying this TCR beta chain is medium-sized (0.01 to 0.1%). Its specificity is not known. Prior to thyroid surgery, none of the patients had received any treatment. V lost 6 bases and J lost 0, with 9 bases in between. This CDR3 comprises 13 residues. These data come from a study of metastatic and nonmetastatic thyroid tumors. Study-wide background: Repertoire comparison spanned blood and tumor or nodule tissue of malignant and benign thyroid patients.

Study observations and caveats: Compared with benign nodules, malignant thyroid tumors were reported to have significantly higher TCR beta diversity in both blood and tumor.

In the source study's methods: CDR3 was compared across clinicopathological groups, and the resulting differences were used to build a distant-metastasis classifier for papillary thyroid cancer. TCRdb re-clonotyped the PCR reads via MiXCR. TCRdb, not the authors, supplied the V and J calls. The sample holds 40,000 or so clones, more than 15% seen once. The chain couples TRBV12-3 or TRBV12-4 to TRBJ2-7; D gene ambiguous. The sample was blood. This receptor was obtained from a female donor with papillary thyroid cancer or a benign thyroid nodule (not recorded which). Some clones in this sample may be carry-over from other donors' samples. DNA of the CDR3: TGTGCCAGCAGCCAAACTCCCTCCTACGAGCAGTACTTC. Its translation: CASSQTPSYEQYF.